One and the same sample provided the 20 T cell receptor beta chains below, sequenced in a study of OX40 agonist ivuxolimab in advanced cancers. Assay: immunoSEQ multiplex PCR; the TCRdb copy retains only in-frame clones and omits some. The sample gives about 20,000 clones, over 75% of which show up once; more than 30% is in the top ten. Sequenced material: CD4+ or CD8+ T cells sorted from blood, taken in a trial of the OX40 agonist ivuxolimab. The receptor source for this set is an adult with an advanced solid tumor such as melanoma, head and neck, liver or kidney cancer.

CDR3 nucleotides: TGTGCCAGCTCACCAACAGGGACAGGCACTGAAGCTTTCTTT. Its protein is CASSPTGTGTEAFF. The rearrangement links TRBV18 to TRBJ1-1, with 8 bases fitting TRBD1. After removal of 2 bases from V and 4 bases from J, the junction contained 3 bases not matched to a gene. Germline V gives CDR1 KGHSH, CDR2 LQKENI. The CDR3 contains 14 residues.

This clone was seen just once. This chain joins TRBV7-2 and TRBJ2-1; 7 bases line up with TRBD2. V was pared by 6 bases and J by 0 bases, with 8 bases of the junction left unmatched. Per the germline V gene, CDR1 is SGHTA and CDR2 is FQGNSA. CDR3 length: 16 amino acids. The CDR3 sequence is CASRTGGGSSYNEQFF. As DNA, the CDR3 is TGTGCCAGCAGGACGGGCGGGGGAAGCTCCTACAATGAGCAGTTCTTC.

The rearrangement uses TRBV5-1 and TRBJ2-3, with D tentatively TRBD2 (6 bases). CDR1 and CDR2 from the germline V gene are SGHRS and YFSETQ. This CDR3 comprises 15 residues. V was clipped by 2 bases and J by 2 bases, with 12 bases between them. In nucleotides, the CDR3 is TGCGCCAGCAGCTTTAGCGGAAAAAACACAGATACGCAGTATTTT. Protein sequence: CASSFSGKNTDTQYF.

The chain uses TRBV7-3 and TRBJ2-1, with 9 bases matching TRBD2. With 2 bases clipped from V and 3 bases from J, the junction kept 11 bases outside the gene matches. This CDR3 spans 18 amino acids. Germline CDR1 reads SGHTA; CDR2 reads FQGTGA. CDR3 amino acids: CASSLGVGVAGVYNEQFF. CDR3 DNA: TGTGCCAGCAGCTTAGGGGTTGGGGTAGCGGGAGTCTACAATGAGCAGTTCTTC.

The V call is TRBV7-2, the J call TRBJ2-1, with TRBD2 matching over 12 bases. The CDR3 extends over 16 amino acids. Germline V gene sequence: CDR1 SGHTA, CDR2 FQGNSA. Germline trimming cut 1 base from V and 7 bases from J; bases unmatched to any gene: 5. In nucleotides, the CDR3 is TGTGCCAGCAGCTTAGTCCTAGCGGGAGGGTTTAATGAGCAGTTCTTC. This gives the protein CASSLVLAGGFNEQFF. The full variable domain, completed using reference TRBV7-2 and TRBJ2-1, is GAGVSQSPSNKVTEKGKDVELRCDPISGHTALYWYRQSLGQGLEFLIYFQGNSAPDKSGLPSDRFSAERTGGSVSTLTIQRTQQEDSAVYLCASSLVLAGGFNEQFFGPGTRLTVL.

The chain has TRBV28 and TRBJ2-1; 12 bases map to TRBD1. The length of the CDR3 is 17 residues. J lost 0 bases, V lost 10 bases, and 10 bases had no gene match. The germline V gene has CDR1 MDHEN and CDR2 SYDVKM. CDR3 bases: TGTGCCACCCAGGGACAGGGGGCGGCAAGCTCCTACAATGAGCAGTTCTTC. It yields the protein CATQGQGAASSYNEQFF.

In this sample, this clone turned up once. The V call is TRBV19, the J call TRBJ2-1; 12 positions match TRBD1. The V gene's germline CDR1 is LNHDA and CDR2 SQIVND (reference sequence). The CDR3 has 16 amino acids. Trimming took 5 bases from V and 7 from J; bases not matched to a gene: 9. CDR3 protein: CASSGDRGLPGNEQFF. The CDR3 region has the DNA TGTGCCAGTAGTGGGGACAGGGGGCTCCCTGGTAATGAGCAGTTCTTC.

This clone was counted between two and nine times. CDR3 bases: TGTGCCTGGGAGGACTTGGGCTTTTTCAATGAGCAGTTCTTC. This codes for CAWEDLGFFNEQFF. This chain links TRBV30 with TRBJ2-1; possible D gene TRBD2, 5 bases. The CDR3 is 14 residues long. With 5 bases removed from V and 6 bases from J, the gap between germline ends came to 17 bases. CDR1 and CDR2 (germline): GTSNPN, SVGIG (reference sequence).

The V call is TRBV7-9, the J call TRBJ1-6; D uncertain. The CDR3 sequence is 12 residues long. Germline V gene sequence: CDR1 SEHNR, CDR2 FQNEAQ (reference sequence). V was clipped by 3 bases and J by 8 bases, with 5 bases between them. Here the CDR3 DNA reads TGTGCCAGCAGCTTCGCCGATTCACCCCTCCACTTT. It is translated as CASSFADSPLHF.

The CDR3, as DNA: TGTGCCAGCAGCACTTATTCAGGGGCCAACGTCCTGACTTTC. Its translation is CASSTYSGANVLTF. The chain uses TRBV5-4 and TRBJ2-6; D gene unclear. With 4 bases removed from V and 4 bases from J, the gap between germline ends came to 9 bases. Germline V CDR1 and CDR2: SGHNT, YYREEE (reference sequence). The CDR3 contains 14 residues.

The chain uses TRBV7-8 and TRBJ2-2, with TRBD1 matching 9 bases. Germline V lookup: CDR1 SGHVS, CDR2 FQNEAQ. V shed 5 bases and J 4 bases; nucleotides not matched to a gene: 8. The CDR3 has 16 amino acids. The CDR3 DNA sequence: TGTGCCAGCAGCATTCAACAGGGGGCGGGCACCGGGGAGCTGTTTTTT. Translating gives CASSIQQGAGTGELFF.

The gene calls are TRBV6-5 and TRBJ2-5, with no clear D. CDR3 length equals 15 residues. Germline CDR1 and CDR2: MNHEY and SVGAGI. V lost 0 bases and J 0 bases, leaving 8 bases between the germline ends. The CDR3 DNA is TGTGCCAGCAGTTACTCAATCGGGTACCAAGAGACCCAGTACTTC. It yields the protein CASSYSIGYQETQYF.

This chain uses TRBV6-4 with TRBJ1-4, with 7 bases identical to TRBD1. CDR1 MRHNA and CDR2 SNTAGT come from the germline V gene. V shed 6 bases and J 7 bases; nucleotides not matched to a gene: 5. The CDR3 runs to 13 residues. The CDR3, as DNA: TGTGCCAGCAGCCGACAGGGTGGTGAAAAACTGTTTTTT. Translation: CASSRQGGEKLFF.

This clone showed up just once. CDR3 nucleotides: TGCGCCAGCAGCTTGGCAGGGGATCCTTCCTACAATGAGCAGTTCTTC. Amino acids: CASSLAGDPSYNEQFF. J is TRBJ2-1 and V is TRBV5-1; the D gene is possibly TRBD1 (6 bases). Germline V gene sequence: CDR1 SGHRS, CDR2 YFSETQ. The CDR3 is 16 amino acids. V lost 0 bases, J lost 1 base, and 11 bases lay in between.

This chain joins TRBV5-3 and TRBJ2-3; D is undetermined. TRBV5-3 is sorted into the ORF group, with uncertain function. The CDR3 totals 16 residues. V was trimmed by 0 bases and J by 1 base, leaving 12 bases between them. In DNA, the CDR3 is TGTGCCAGAAGCTTGGTTTGCGATTGGGGCACAGATACGCAGTATTTT. It codes for CARSLVCDWGTDTQYF.

The chain carries TRBV28 and TRBJ2-3; D is perhaps TRBD1 (5 bases). The ends were cut back, 2 bases at V and 4 bases at J, with 13 bases in the middle. CDR3 size: 15 residues. CDR1 MDHEN and CDR2 SYDVKM come from the germline V gene. The chain's CDR3 is CASSLGPRVADTQYF. For the CDR3, the DNA is TGTGCCAGCAGTTTAGGTCCCAGGGTCGCAGATACGCAGTATTTT.

The chain joins TRBV6-6 to TRBJ2-3, with a weak D call TRBD2 (5 bases). Germline CDR1 reads MNHNY; CDR2 reads SVGAGI (reference sequence). The CDR3 consists of 13 residues. V lost 2 bases and J lost 6, with 9 bases in between. CDR3: CASSYVGLDTQYF. The CDR3 coding sequence is TGTGCCAGCAGTTACGTAGGACTCGATACGCAGTATTTT.

In this sample, this clone turned up once. This CDR3 reads CATSQDRVNEKLFF. CDR3 sequence (DNA): TGTGCCACCTCGCAAGACAGAGTTAATGAAAAACTGTTTTTT. The chain links TRBV18 to TRBJ1-4; a weak D match, TRBD1 (5 bases). The CDR3 runs 14 residues. Germline V gives CDR1 KGHSH, CDR2 LQKENI. Trimming stripped 10 bases from V and 4 bases from J, with 16 bases between. Combining the CDR3 with reference TRBV18 and TRBJ1-4 gives the whole variable domain NAGVMQNPRHLVRRRGQEARLRCSPMKGHSHVYWYRQLPEEGLKFMVYLQKENIIDESGMPKERFSAEFPKEGPSILRIQQVVRGDSAAYFCATSQDRVNEKLFFGSGTQLSVL.

The chain couples TRBV5-6 to TRBJ1-4, with D unresolved. CDR3 length: 18 amino acids. Looked up from germline, CDR1 is SGHDT and CDR2 is YYEEEE. Between the trimmed V and J ends, which lost 0 bases and 3 bases, there was a span of 18 bases. The CDR3: CASSLGIRRRSANEKLFF. The CDR3 DNA reads TGTGCCAGCAGCTTGGGGATTAGGCGTCGCTCCGCTAATGAAAAACTGTTTTTT.

The table lists this clone with a count of one. V gene TRBV5-6 combines with J gene TRBJ1-3; D perhaps matches TRBD1 (6 bases). The CDR3 covers 17 residues. V was clipped by 3 bases and J by 0 bases, with 16 bases between them. Germline V gene lookup returns CDR1 SGHDT and CDR2 YYEEEE. CDR3 in amino acids: CASSSSRGLNSGNTIYF. The CDR3 region has the DNA TGTGCCAGCAGCTCATCCAGGGGCCTGAACTCTGGAAACACCATATATTTT. Variable domain in full (rest from reference TRBV5-6 and TRBJ1-3): DAGVTQSPTHLIKTRGQQVTLRCSPKSGHDTVSWYQQALGQGPQFIFQYYEEEERQRGNFPDRFSGHQFPNYSSELNVNALLLGDSALYLCASSSSRGLNSGNTIYFGEGSWLTVV.